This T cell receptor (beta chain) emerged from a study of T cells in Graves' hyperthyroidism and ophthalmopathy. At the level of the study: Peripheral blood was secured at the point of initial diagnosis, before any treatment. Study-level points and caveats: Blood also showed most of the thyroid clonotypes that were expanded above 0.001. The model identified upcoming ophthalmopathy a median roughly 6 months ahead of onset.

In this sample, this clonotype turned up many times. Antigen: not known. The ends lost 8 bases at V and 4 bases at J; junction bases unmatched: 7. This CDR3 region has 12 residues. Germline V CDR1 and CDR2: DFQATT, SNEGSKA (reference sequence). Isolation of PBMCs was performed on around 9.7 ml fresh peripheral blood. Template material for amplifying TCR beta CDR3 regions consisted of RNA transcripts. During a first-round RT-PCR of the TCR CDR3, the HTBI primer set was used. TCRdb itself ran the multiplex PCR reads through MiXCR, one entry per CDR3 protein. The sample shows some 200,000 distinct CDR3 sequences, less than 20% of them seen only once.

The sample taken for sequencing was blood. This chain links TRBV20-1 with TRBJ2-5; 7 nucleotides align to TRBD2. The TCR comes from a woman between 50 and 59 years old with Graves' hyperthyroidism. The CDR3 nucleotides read TGCAGTCCTCGGCGGGAGAGAGAGACCCAGTACTTC. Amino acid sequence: CSPRRERETQYF.